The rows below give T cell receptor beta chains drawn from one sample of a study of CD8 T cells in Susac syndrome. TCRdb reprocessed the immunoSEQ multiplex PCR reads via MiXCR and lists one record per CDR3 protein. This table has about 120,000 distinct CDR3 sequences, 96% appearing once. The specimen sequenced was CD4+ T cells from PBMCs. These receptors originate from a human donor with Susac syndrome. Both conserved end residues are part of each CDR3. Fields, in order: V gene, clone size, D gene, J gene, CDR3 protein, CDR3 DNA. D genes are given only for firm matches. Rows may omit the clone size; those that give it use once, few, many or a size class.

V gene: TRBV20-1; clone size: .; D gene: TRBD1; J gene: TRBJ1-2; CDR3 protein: CSARGGTGRDGYTF; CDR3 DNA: TGCAGTGCTAGAGGGGGGACAGGAAGGGATGGCTACACCTTC
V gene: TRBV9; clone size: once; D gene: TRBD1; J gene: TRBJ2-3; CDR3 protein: CASSPPRTGMADTQYF; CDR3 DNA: TGTGCCAGCAGCCCTCCCCGGACAGGGATGGCAGATACGCAGTATTTT
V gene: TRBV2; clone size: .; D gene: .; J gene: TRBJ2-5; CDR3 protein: CASSDGILQETQYF; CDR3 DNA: TGTGCCAGCAGTGATGGAATTCTCCAAGAGACCCAGTACTTC
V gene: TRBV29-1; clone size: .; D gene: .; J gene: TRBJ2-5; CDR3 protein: CSVDGWGGTGETQYF; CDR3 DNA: TGCAGCGTTGATGGTTGGGGCGGGACGGGAGAGACCCAGTACTTC
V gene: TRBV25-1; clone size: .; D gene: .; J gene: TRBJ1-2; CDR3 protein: CASSDDWYGYTF; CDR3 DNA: TGTGCCAGCAGTGATGACTGGTATGGCTACACCTTC
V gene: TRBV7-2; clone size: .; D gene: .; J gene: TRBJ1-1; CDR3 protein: CASSLFFLETTEAFF; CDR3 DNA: TGTGCCAGCAGCTTATTCTTCCTTGAGACCACTGAAGCTTTCTTT
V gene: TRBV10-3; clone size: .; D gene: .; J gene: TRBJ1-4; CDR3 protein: CAISGEGEKLFF; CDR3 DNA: TGTGCCATCAGCGGTGAGGGTGAAAAACTGTTTTTT
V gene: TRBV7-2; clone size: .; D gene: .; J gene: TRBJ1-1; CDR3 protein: CASSTTQLRNTEAFF; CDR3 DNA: TGTGCCAGCAGCACCACCCAGCTCAGGAACACTGAAGCTTTCTTT
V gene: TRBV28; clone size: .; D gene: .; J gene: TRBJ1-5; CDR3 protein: CASSGGGHSNQPQHF; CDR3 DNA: TGTGCCAGCAGTGGAGGGGGACATAGCAATCAGCCCCAGCATTTT
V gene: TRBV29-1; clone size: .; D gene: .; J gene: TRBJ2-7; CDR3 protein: CSAGTVTYEQYF; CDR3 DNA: TGCAGCGCCGGGACGGTGACCTACGAGCAGTACTTC
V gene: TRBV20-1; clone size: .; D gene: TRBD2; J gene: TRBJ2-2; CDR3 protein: CSALRLAGDQYGELFF; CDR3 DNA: TGCAGTGCTCTCCGACTAGCGGGAGACCAGTACGGGGAGCTGTTTTTT
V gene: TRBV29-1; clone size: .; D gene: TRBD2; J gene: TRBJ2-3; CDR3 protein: CSVDGGGTDTQYF; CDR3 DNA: TGCAGCGTTGATGGGGGGGGCACAGATACGCAGTATTTT
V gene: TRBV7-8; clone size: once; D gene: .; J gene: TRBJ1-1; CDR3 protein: CASSPRYREVNTEAFF; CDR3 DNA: TGTGCCAGCAGCCCACGTTACAGGGAGGTGAACACTGAAGCTTTCTTT
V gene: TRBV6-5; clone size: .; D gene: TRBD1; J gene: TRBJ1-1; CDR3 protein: CASSRQGGNTEAFF; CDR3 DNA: TGTGCCAGCAGTCGACAGGGAGGGAACACTGAAGCTTTCTTT
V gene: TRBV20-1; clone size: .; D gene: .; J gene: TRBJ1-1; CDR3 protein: CSASSRAGAEAFF; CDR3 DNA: TGCAGTGCTAGCTCCAGGGCAGGCGCTGAAGCTTTCTTT
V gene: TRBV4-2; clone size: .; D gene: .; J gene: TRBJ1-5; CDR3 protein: CASSQGEQINQPQHF; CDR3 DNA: TGTGCCAGCAGCCAAGGGGAACAGATTAATCAGCCCCAGCATTTT
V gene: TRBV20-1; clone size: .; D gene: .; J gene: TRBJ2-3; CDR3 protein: CSAPDTQYF; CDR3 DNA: TGCAGTGCCCCAGATACGCAGTATTTT
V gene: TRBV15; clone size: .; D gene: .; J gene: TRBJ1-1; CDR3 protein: CATSRDKGPNTEAFF; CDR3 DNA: TGTGCCACCAGCAGAGATAAGGGCCCGAACACTGAAGCTTTCTTT
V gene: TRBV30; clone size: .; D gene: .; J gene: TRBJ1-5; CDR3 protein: CAWNPDNDQPQHF; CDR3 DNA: TGTGCCTGGAATCCGGACAACGATCAGCCCCAGCATTTT
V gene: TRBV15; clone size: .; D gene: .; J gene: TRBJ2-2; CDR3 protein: CATSPRDTGELFF; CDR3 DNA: TGTGCCACCAGCCCCCGAGATACCGGGGAGCTGTTTTTT
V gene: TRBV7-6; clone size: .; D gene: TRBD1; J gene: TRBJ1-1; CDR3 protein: CASSLINRQGTAEAFF; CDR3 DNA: TGTGCCAGCAGCTTAATAAACCGACAGGGTACCGCTGAAGCTTTCTTT
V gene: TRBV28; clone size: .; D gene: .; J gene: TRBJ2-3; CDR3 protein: CASTRISTDTQYF; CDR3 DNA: TGTGCCAGCACCCGGATTAGCACAGATACGCAGTATTTT
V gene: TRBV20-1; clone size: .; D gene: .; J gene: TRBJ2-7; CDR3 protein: CSARPTGTYEQYF; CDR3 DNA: TGCAGTGCTAGACCTACCGGCACCTACGAGCAGTACTTC
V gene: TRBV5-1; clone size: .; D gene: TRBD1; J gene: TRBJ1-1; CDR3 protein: CASSLGAGGGTEAFF; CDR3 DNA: TGCGCCAGCAGCTTGGGGGCAGGGGGTGGCACTGAAGCTTTCTTT
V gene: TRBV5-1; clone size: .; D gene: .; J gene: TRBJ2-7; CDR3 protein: CASSPMTASYEQYF; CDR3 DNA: TGCGCCAGCAGCCCGATGACAGCCTCCTACGAGCAGTACTTC
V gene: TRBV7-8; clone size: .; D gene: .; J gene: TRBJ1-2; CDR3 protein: CASSSPAGGYTF; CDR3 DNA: TGTGCCAGCAGTTCCCCCGCCGGTGGCTACACCTTC
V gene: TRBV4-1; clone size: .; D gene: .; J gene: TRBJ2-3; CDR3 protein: CASSQDGGRDTQYF; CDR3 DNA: TGCGCCAGCAGCCAAGATGGGGGGAGAGATACGCAGTATTTT
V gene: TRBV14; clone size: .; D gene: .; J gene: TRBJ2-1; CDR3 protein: CASSLRSSYNEQFF; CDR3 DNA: TGTGCCAGCAGCTTGAGGAGCTCCTACAATGAGCAGTTCTTC
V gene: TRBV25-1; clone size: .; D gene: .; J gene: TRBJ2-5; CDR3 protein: CASSETASQETQYF; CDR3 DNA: TGTGCCAGCAGTGAGACGGCCTCTCAAGAGACCCAGTACTTC
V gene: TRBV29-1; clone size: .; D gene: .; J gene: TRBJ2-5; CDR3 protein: CSVEKGLGLQRIQETQYF; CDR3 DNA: TGCAGCGTTGAAAAGGGACTCGGGCTCCAACGAATTCAAGAGACCCAGTACTTC
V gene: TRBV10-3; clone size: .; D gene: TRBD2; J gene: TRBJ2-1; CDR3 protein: CAISEGSGRASF; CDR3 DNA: TGTGCCATCAGTGAGGGTAGCGGGAGGGCCAGCTTC
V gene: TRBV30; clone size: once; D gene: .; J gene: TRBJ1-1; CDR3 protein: CAWSGGREAFF; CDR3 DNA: TGTGCCTGGAGTGGTGGCAGGGAAGCTTTCTTT
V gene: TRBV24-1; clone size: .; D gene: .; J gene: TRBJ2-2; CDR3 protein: CATSGLIGELFF; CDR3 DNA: TGTGCCACCAGTGGGTTAATCGGGGAGCTGTTTTTT
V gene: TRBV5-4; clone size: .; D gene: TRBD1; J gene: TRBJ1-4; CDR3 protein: CASSSDREEKLFF; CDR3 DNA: TGTGCCAGCAGCTCGGACAGGGAAGAAAAACTGTTTTTT
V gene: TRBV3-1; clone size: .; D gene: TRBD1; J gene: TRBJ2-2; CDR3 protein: CASSPPGQGGLAAGTGELFF; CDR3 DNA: TGTGCCAGCAGCCCGCCGGGACAGGGAGGGCTAGCGGCGGGTACCGGGGAGCTGTTTTTT
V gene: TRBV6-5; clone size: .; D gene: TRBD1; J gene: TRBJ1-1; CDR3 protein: CASSYSGQNEAFF; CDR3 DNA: TGTGCCAGCAGTTACTCGGGACAGAATGAAGCTTTCTTT
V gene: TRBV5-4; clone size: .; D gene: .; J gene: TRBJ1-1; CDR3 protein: CASSARAAGGDTEAFF; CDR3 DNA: TGTGCCAGCAGCGCAAGAGCCGCGGGGGGGGACACTGAAGCTTTCTTT
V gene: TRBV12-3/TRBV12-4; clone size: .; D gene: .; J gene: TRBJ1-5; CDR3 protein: CASRVMGDQPQHF; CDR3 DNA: TGTGCCAGCAGGGTGATGGGGGATCAGCCCCAGCATTTT
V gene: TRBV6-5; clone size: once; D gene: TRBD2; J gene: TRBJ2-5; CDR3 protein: CASSSLAGREETQYF; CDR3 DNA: TGTGCCAGCAGTAGCCTAGCGGGACGTGAAGAGACCCAGTACTTC
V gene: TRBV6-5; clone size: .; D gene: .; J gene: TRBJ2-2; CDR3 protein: CASSYSFTGELFF; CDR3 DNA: TGTGCCAGCAGTTACTCATTCACCGGGGAGCTGTTTTTT
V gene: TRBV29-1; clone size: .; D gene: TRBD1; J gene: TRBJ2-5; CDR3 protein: CSAGDSNQETQYF; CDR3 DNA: TGCAGCGCCGGGGACAGCAACCAAGAGACCCAGTACTTC
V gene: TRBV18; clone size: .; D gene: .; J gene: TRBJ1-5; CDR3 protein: CASSKGRADTNQPQHF; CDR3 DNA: TGTGCCAGCTCTAAGGGTAGAGCGGACACCAATCAGCCCCAGCATTTT
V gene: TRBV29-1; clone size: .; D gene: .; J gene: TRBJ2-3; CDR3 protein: CSVDDSSTDTQYF; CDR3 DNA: TGCAGCGTTGATGACAGCAGCACAGATACGCAGTATTTT
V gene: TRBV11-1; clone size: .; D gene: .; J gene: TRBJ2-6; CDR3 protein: CASSTRGTGANVLTF; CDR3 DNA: TGTGCCAGCAGCACCAGAGGCACTGGGGCCAACGTCCTGACTTTC
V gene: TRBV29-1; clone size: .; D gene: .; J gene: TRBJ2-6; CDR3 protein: CSVVSTGANVLTF; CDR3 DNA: TGCAGCGTTGTCTCCACTGGGGCCAACGTCCTGACTTTC
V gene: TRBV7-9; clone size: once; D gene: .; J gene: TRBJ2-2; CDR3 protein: CASSLGFKPNTGELFF; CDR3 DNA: TGTGCCAGCAGCCTCGGCTTTAAACCGAACACCGGGGAGCTGTTTTTT
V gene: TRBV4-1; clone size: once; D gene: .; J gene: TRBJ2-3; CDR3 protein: CASGHPSTDTQYF; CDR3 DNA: TGCGCCAGCGGACATCCTAGCACAGATACGCAGTATTTT
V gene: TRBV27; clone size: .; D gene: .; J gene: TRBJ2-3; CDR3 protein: CASSLFAGRTDTQYF; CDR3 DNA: TGTGCCAGCAGTTTATTTGCGGGGCGCACAGATACGCAGTATTTT
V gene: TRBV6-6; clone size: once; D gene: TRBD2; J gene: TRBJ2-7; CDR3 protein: CASSLSSGRAVEQYF; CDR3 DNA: TGTGCCAGCAGTTTGTCTAGCGGGAGGGCCGTCGAGCAGTACTTC
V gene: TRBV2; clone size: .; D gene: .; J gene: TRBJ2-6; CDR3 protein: CASTRASGANVLTF; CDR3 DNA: TGTGCCAGCACGCGGGCCTCTGGGGCCAACGTCCTGACTTTC
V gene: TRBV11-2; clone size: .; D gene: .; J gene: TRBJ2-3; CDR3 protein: CASSLGAEDTQYF; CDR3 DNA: TGTGCCAGCAGCTTAGGCGCAGAAGATACGCAGTATTTT